The source of this TCR beta chain is a study of radiotherapy plus CTLA-4 blockade in lung cancer (dated by TCRdb to the late 2010s). Regarding the research as a whole: Among enrolled patients, roughly 18% had an objective response and roughly 30% reached disease control.

The library was made by the immunoSEQ multiplex PCR assay. TCRdb provides this immuneACCESS table in a form limited to in-frame rearrangements. Some clones are lacking; in checked studies, under half of them reflect an unresolved V gene, and why the rest are absent is not known. This sample has some 94,000 clones in its table, and roughly 80% of those were observed once. The ten top clones hold about a quarter of the sample. To note about this clone: What this receptor recognizes is not known. No quality values exist for individual bases; no much larger clone is one base distant.

Overall study outcomes, separate from this receptor: The strongest predictors of response, as reported, were early dynamic changes in blood T cell clones along with a rise in serum interferon-beta after radiation. After treatment with radiotherapy and ipilimumab, TCR clones that originated in tumors expanded in peripheral blood.

The CDR3 measures 14 amino acids from cysteine to phenylalanine. Of the read, only the CDR3 DNA is kept; its 42 bases are in frame from base 1. The germline V gene provides CDR1 MGHRA and CDR2 YSYEKL. V drops 2 bases and J drops 5 bases, leaving 10 bases in between. The study tested focal radiation therapy combined with CTLA-4 blockade (ipilimumab) in patients with chemo-refractory metastatic non-small-cell lung cancer. The chain employs TRBV4-1 and TRBJ1-3, with the D gene not clear enough to name. The source of this sequence is a human donor with non-small cell lung cancer that progressed on radiotherapy plus ipilimumab. This specimen was peripheral blood, taken from a patient treated with radiotherapy plus ipilimumab. The CDR3 reads CASSQQEFRNTIYF. The nucleotide sequence reads as follows: TGCGCCAGCAGCCAACAGGAATTTAGAAACACCATATATTTT.